Listed here are 10 T cell receptor beta chains from one sample, sequenced in a study of CD8+CD57+ T cells in acquired aplastic anemia. For CDR3 and TCR beta VDJ profiling, genomic DNA was the template used. TCRdb reanalysed the reads using MiXCR and keeps one entry per CDR3 protein. The repertoire holds a few hundred thousand distinct CDR3 sequences, with 65% to 80% as singletons. Sequenced: sorted CD4+, CD8+, or CD8+CD57+ T cells (not recorded which) from PBMCs. The receptors derive from a human donor in good health, serving as a control.

This clonotype was observed at least ten times. The J gene is TRBJ2-5, the V gene TRBV7-2; D is unclear. The CDR3 totals 11 residues. Germline V gene sequence: CDR1 SGHTA, CDR2 FQGNSA. Trimming stripped 5 bases from V and 2 bases from J, with 3 bases between. CDR3 region: CASSAQETQYF. In nucleotides, the CDR3 is TGTGCCAGCAGCGCACAAGAGACCCAGTACTTC.

The chain has TRBV7-7 and TRBJ2-1; tentative D call: TRBD2 (7 bases). Germline lookup yields CDR1 SSHAT and CDR2 FNYEAQ (reference sequence). The CDR3 is 15 residues long. Trimming shortened V by 5 bases and J by 16 bases, and 27 bases separated the two germline ends. The CDR3 loop is CASSPTFGGVGGPFF. The CDR3 DNA follows: TGTGCCAGCAGCCCGACCTTCGGTGGAGTGGGGGGGCCATTCTTC.

Written as DNA, the CDR3 is TGCAGTGCTATCCGAGGGGGCGGGACAGCGTATGGCTACACCTTC. It specifies CSAIRGGGTAYGYTF. The chain carries TRBV20-1 and TRBJ1-2; 7 bases match TRBD1. V shed 4 bases, J shed 5 bases, and the junction held 13 bases outside the gene matches. Germline values: CDR1 DFQATT, CDR2 SNEGSKA (reference sequence). The CDR3 spans 15 residues.

In its sample, this clonotype was seen many times. The chain employs TRBV12-5 and TRBJ1-5; D remains unclear. V was shortened by 9 bases and J by 7 bases, with 7 bases between the two germline ends. The CDR3 has 10 residues. Germline CDR1 is LGHNT and CDR2 is FRNRAP. The CDR3 DNA follows: TGTGCTAGACTCGTCCAGCCCCAGCATTTT. It encodes CARLVQPQHF.

This clonotype has a single count. CDR3 coding DNA: TGCAGTGTTACCCGGACGAACCTTAATGAAAAACTGTTTTTT. Amino acid sequence: CSVTRTNLNEKLFF. The rearrangement joins TRBV20-1 to TRBJ1-4, with no clear D. CDR3 size: 14 residues. CDR1 DFQATT and CDR2 SNEGSKA come from the germline V gene (reference sequence). The ends were cut back, 7 bases at V and 4 bases at J, with 16 bases in the middle.

V is TRBV5-6 and J is TRBJ1-2, with 9 bases lining up with TRBD1. Germline CDR1 reads SGHDT; CDR2 reads YYEEEE. V shed 4 bases and J 3 bases; nucleotides not matched to a gene: 10. This CDR3 has 16 residues. The DNA of the CDR3 is TGTGCCAGCAGCCCATTAACAGGGGGCGCACACTATGGCTACACCTTC. Protein product: CASSPLTGGAHYGYTF. Full variable domain (remainder filled in from reference TRBV5-6 and TRBJ1-2): DAGVTQSPTHLIKTRGQQVTLRCSPKSGHDTVSWYQQALGQGPQFIFQYYEEEERQRGNFPDRFSGHQFPNYSSELNVNALLLGDSALYLCASSPLTGGAHYGYTFGSGTRLTVV.

This sequence joins TRBV12-5 and TRBJ2-3; D may be TRBD1 or TRBD2 (6 bases each). The V end lost 9 bases, the J end lost 2 bases, and 21 bases lay between the germline ends. Germline loops: CDR1 LGHNT, CDR2 FRNRAP. The CDR3 length is 16 residues. CDR3 loop: CASADLGGVNTDTQYF. The CDR3 DNA follows: TGTGCTAGCGCGGACCTCGGGGGCGTGAACACAGATACGCAGTATTTT.

The V gene is TRBV2, the J gene TRBJ2-3; D might be TRBD2 (5 bases). The CDR3 is made up of 12 amino acids. With 10 bases removed from V and 2 bases from J, the gap between germline ends came to 10 bases. Germline V gives CDR1 SNHLY, CDR2 FYNNEI. CDR3: CATRLNTDTQYF. For the CDR3, the DNA is TGTGCCACTAGACTAAACACAGATACGCAGTATTTT. The full variable domain, in which reference TRBV2 and TRBJ2-3 provide the parts outside the CDR3, is EPEVTQTPSHQVTQMGQEVILRCVPISNHLYFYWYRQILGQKVEFLVSFYNNEISEKSEIFDDQFSVERPDGSNFTLKIRSTKLEDSAMYFCATRLNTDTQYFGPGTRLTVL.

This clonotype occurred many times. The CDR3 sequence is CASSEWDRGLPYEQYF. DNA for the CDR3: TGCGCCAGCAGTGAGTGGGACAGGGGACTTCCCTACGAGCAGTACTTC. The genes are TRBV10-1 and TRBJ2-7; 10 nucleotides line up with TRBD1. Germline V gives CDR1 WNHNN, CDR2 SYGVQD (reference sequence). CDR3 length: 16 amino acids. Unmatched junction bases numbered 5, after V lost 1 base and J lost 2 bases.

CDR3 residues: CASSAGDRALNEQFF. The CDR3 DNA is TGCGCCAGCAGCGCCGGGGACAGGGCGCTCAATGAGCAGTTCTTC. The chain is built from TRBV5-1 and TRBJ2-1; 9 nucleotides line up with TRBD1. The CDR3 spans 15 residues. V gave up 4 bases and J gave up 6 bases; unmatched junction bases: 8. The V gene's germline CDR1 is SGHRS and CDR2 YFSETQ.